The text below deals with one T cell receptor (beta chain). No antigen is known for it. The data derive from a study of Ad26.COV2.S vaccination and SARS-CoV-2 variants. Study-level findings and limits: Total responses of T cells may have been underestimated by the analyses of TCR breadth and depth.

V shed 0 bases and J shed 3 bases, with 14 bases lying between them. This CDR3 region has 16 residues. From germline, CDR1 is SGHNT and CDR2 YYREEE (reference sequence). The treatment: 15 to 20 received Ad26.COV2.S at low or high dose, single or two shots; several received placebo; per-sample allocation not given. Repertoires come from day 63 after the first vaccine or placebo injection. Using immunoSEQ multiplex PCR, the repertoire was profiled, and TCRdb retains in-frame clones only, with some absent. This table holds about 680,000 clones, more than 70% found once. The source is a person between 18 and 59 years old who received the Ad26.COV2.S COVID-19 vaccine or a placebo. The V call is TRBV5-4, the J call TRBJ2-3; possible D gene TRBD1, 5 bases. The specimen was peripheral blood, collected in a trial of Ad26.COV2.S vaccine versus placebo. CDR3 sequence (DNA): TGTGCCAGCAGCTTGGACAGGTCCACCGGGACAGATACGCAGTATTTT. Protein sequence: CASSLDRSTGTDTQYF.